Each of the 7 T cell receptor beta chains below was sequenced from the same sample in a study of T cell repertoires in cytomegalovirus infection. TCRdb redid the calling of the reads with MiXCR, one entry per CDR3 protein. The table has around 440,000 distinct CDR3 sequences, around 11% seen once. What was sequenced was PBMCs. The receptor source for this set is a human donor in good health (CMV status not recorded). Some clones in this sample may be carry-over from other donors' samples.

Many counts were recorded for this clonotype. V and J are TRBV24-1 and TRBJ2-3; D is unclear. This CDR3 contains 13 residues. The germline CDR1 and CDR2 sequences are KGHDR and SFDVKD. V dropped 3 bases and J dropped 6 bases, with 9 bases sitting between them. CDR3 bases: TGTGCCACCAGTGATCGGTTTTCGGATACGCAGTATTTT. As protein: CATSDRFSDTQYF.

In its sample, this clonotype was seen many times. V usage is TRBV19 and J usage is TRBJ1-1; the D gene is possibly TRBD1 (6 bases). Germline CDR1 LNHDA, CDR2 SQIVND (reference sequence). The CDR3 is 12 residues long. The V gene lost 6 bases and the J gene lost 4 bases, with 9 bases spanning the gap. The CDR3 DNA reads TGTGCCAGTAGAAGGGGGAGCACTGAAGCTTTCTTT. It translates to CASRRGSTEAFF.

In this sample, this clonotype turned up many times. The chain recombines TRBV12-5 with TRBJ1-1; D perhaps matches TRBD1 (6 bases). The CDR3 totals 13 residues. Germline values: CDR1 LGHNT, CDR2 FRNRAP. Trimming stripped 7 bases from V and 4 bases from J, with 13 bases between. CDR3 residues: CASAPKGGTEAFF. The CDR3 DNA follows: TGTGCTAGTGCCCCTAAAGGGGGCACTGAAGCTTTCTTT.

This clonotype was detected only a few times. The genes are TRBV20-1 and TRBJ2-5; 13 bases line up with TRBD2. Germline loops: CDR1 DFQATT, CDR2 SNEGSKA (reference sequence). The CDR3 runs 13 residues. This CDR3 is CSVTSGGQETQYF. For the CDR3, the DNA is TGCAGCGTGACTAGCGGGGGGCAAGAGACCCAGTACTTC.

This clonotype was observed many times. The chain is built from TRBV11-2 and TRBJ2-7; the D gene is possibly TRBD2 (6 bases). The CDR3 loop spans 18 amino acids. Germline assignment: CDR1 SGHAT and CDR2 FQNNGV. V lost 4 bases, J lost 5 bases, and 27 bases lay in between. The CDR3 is CASSSYRREPLSENEQYF. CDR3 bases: TGTGCCAGCAGCTCCTACCGGAGGGAACCCCTATCAGAAAACGAGCAGTACTTC.

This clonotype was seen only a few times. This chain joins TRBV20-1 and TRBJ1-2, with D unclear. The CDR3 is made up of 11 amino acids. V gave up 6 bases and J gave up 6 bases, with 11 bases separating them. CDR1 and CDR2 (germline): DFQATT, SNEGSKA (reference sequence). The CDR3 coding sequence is TGCAGTGCCAGCTTCTCCAATGGCTACACCTTC. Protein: CSASFSNGYTF.

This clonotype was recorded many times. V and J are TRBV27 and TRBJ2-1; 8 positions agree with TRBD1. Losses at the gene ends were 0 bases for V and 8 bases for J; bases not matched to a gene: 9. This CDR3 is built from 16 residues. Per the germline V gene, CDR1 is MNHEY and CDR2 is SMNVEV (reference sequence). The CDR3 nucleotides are TGTGCCAGCAGTTTATCGGCAGGGGGCCTTTGGGATGAGCAGTTCTTC. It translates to CASSLSAGGLWDEQFF.